Listed below are T cell receptor beta chains from one sample, sequenced in a study of T cells in localized non-small cell lung cancer. Profiling relied on immunoSEQ multiplex PCR, and the TCRdb table lists in-frame clones only, not all of them. In the table there are 55,000 to 75,000 clones, 70% to 90% of which are singletons. This specimen was peripheral blood, taken before any cancer treatment. The receptors were gathered from a male donor at least 60 years old with stage III squamous cell lung carcinoma. The CDR3 runs from the conserved cysteine through the conserved F or W. The order of the fields is D gene, J gene, V gene, clone size, CDR3 length, CDR3 DNA, CDR3 protein. D genes are given only for firm matches. Clone size is not always given. Where it is, it says once, few, many or a class for expanded clones.

D gene: .
J gene: TRBJ1-5
V gene: TRBV7-9
clone size: few
CDR3 length: 11
CDR3 DNA: TGTGCCAGCAGCTTAGAGGGGCCCCAGCATTTT
CDR3 protein: CASSLEGPQHF

D gene: .
J gene: TRBJ2-1
V gene: TRBV27
clone size: .
CDR3 length: 16
CDR3 DNA: TGTGCCAGCAGTTTAATATTGTCAGGGGATGGGGATGAGCAGTTCTTC
CDR3 protein: CASSLILSGDGDEQFF

D gene: TRBD1
J gene: TRBJ1-5
V gene: TRBV19
clone size: .
CDR3 length: 15
CDR3 DNA: TGTGCCAGCCGACTAGGGGGCTATAGCAATCAGCCCCAGCATTTT
CDR3 protein: CASRLGGYSNQPQHF

D gene: .
J gene: TRBJ2-6
V gene: TRBV6-1
clone size: .
CDR3 length: 15
CDR3 DNA: TGTGCCAGCAGTGGGGGGAGAACCGGGGCCAACGTCCTGACTTTC
CDR3 protein: CASSGGRTGANVLTF

D gene: .
J gene: TRBJ1-1
V gene: TRBV5-1
clone size: .
CDR3 length: 13
CDR3 DNA: TGCGCCAGCAGCTTGAGGAGGAACACTGAAGCTTTCTTT
CDR3 protein: CASSLRRNTEAFF

D gene: .
J gene: TRBJ2-7
V gene: TRBV10-2
clone size: .
CDR3 length: 13
CDR3 DNA: TGCGCCAGCAGTACTGGACGTTTTTACGAGCAGTACTTC
CDR3 protein: CASSTGRFYEQYF

D gene: .
J gene: TRBJ2-1
V gene: TRBV9
clone size: .
CDR3 length: 17
CDR3 DNA: TGTGCCAGCAGCGCGGGGCGGGGGCAGGGGGGCTACAATGAGCAGTTCTTC
CDR3 protein: CASSAGRGQGGYNEQFF

D gene: TRBD1
J gene: TRBJ1-2
V gene: TRBV4-3
clone size: .
CDR3 length: 14
CDR3 DNA: TGCGCCAGCAGCCAAGATCGAGGGACAGTTGGCTACACCTTC
CDR3 protein: CASSQDRGTVGYTF

D gene: TRBD1
J gene: TRBJ1-1
V gene: TRBV7-2
clone size: .
CDR3 length: 14
CDR3 DNA: TGTGCCAGCAGCTTAGGACAGGGAAACACTGAAGCTTTCTTT
CDR3 protein: CASSLGQGNTEAFF

D gene: .
J gene: TRBJ1-1
V gene: TRBV28
clone size: .
CDR3 length: 13
CDR3 DNA: TGTGCCAGTGAAAAACTACTCTACACTGAAGCTTTCTTT
CDR3 protein: CASEKLLYTEAFF

D gene: .
J gene: TRBJ1-1
V gene: TRBV7-2
clone size: .
CDR3 length: 13
CDR3 DNA: TGTGCCAGCAGCTTATTAGAGGTCACTGAAGCTTTCTTT
CDR3 protein: CASSLLEVTEAFF

D gene: TRBD2
J gene: TRBJ2-7
V gene: TRBV5-4
clone size: few
CDR3 length: 17
CDR3 DNA: TGTGCCAGCAGCTCGACGGGAGGCAGGCGGGGATCCTACGAGCAGTACTTC
CDR3 protein: CASSSTGGRRGSYEQYF

D gene: .
J gene: TRBJ2-3
V gene: TRBV2
clone size: .
CDR3 length: 14
CDR3 DNA: TGTGCCAGCAAGTACGAGCGGGTACTGGATACGCAGTATTTT
CDR3 protein: CASKYERVLDTQYF

D gene: .
J gene: TRBJ1-5
V gene: TRBV21-1
clone size: .
CDR3 length: 15
CDR3 DNA: TGTGCCAGCAGCAAAGAGGGGCGGAGGTGTCAGCCCCAGCATTTT
CDR3 protein: CASSKEGRRCQPQHF

D gene: .
J gene: TRBJ1-1
V gene: TRBV12-5
clone size: .
CDR3 length: 14
CDR3 DNA: TGTGCTAGTGGTTCGCTAGGGAGGGGCACTGAAGCTTTCTTT
CDR3 protein: CASGSLGRGTEAFF

D gene: .
J gene: TRBJ2-2
V gene: TRBV11-3
clone size: once
CDR3 length: 13
CDR3 DNA: TGTGCCAGCAGCCAGTTTCGGACCGGGGAGCTGTTTTTT
CDR3 protein: CASSQFRTGELFF

D gene: TRBD1
J gene: TRBJ1-4
V gene: TRBV19
clone size: .
CDR3 length: 13
CDR3 DNA: TGTGCCACCGTGGGAGGGGGCCGAGAAAAACTGTTTTTT
CDR3 protein: CATVGGGREKLFF